The subject of this entry is one TCR beta chain. Its specificity is unknown. These data belong to a study of OX40 agonist ivuxolimab in advanced cancers. The wider study: People who had prior anti-PD-1, anti-PD-L1 or anti-CTLA-4 therapy could take part, and approximately 44% had some. Partial responses were seen in three patients, one with hepatocellular carcinoma and two with cutaneous melanoma. Study-wide findings and caveats: Certain nonresponding patients likewise had low normalized T-cell clonal expansion. Expanded clones belonging to CD8+ T cells outnumbered, on average, those of CD4+.

V was clipped by 5 bases and J by 6 bases, with 14 bases between them. The CDR3 extends over 14 amino acids. Germline assignment: CDR1 SGHTA and CDR2 FQGTGA. The repertoire was sequenced with immunoSEQ multiplex PCR; TCRdb's copy has only in-frame clones and lacks some. The sample records roughly 53,000 clones, 80% to 90% being singletons. The sample here was CD4+ or CD8+ T cells sorted from blood, taken in a trial of the OX40 agonist ivuxolimab. The rearrangement links TRBV7-3 to TRBJ2-1; D is possibly TRBD2 (6 bases). This receptor was taken from an adult with an advanced solid tumor such as melanoma, head and neck, liver or kidney cancer. The CDR3 sequence: CASSGGFVGNEQFF. The CDR3, as DNA: TGTGCCAGCAGCGGAGGGTTTGTAGGCAATGAGCAGTTCTTC.